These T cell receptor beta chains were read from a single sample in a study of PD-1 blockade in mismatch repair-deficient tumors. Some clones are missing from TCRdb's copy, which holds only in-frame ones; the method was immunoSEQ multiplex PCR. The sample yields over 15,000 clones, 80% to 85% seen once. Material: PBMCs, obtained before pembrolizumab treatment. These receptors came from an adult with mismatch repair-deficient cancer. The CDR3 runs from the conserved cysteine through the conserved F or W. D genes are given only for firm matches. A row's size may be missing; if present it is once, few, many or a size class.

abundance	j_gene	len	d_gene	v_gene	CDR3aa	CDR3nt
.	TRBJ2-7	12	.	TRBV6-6	CASSTGSFEQYF	TGTGCCAGCAGTACCGGTAGCTTCGAGCAGTACTTC
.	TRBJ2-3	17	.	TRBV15	CATSRDRRGRGADTQYF	TGTGCCACCAGCAGAGATAGACGGGGCAGGGGCGCAGATACGCAGTATTTT
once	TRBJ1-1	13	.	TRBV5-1	CASSRMAGTEAFF	TGCGCCAGCAGCCGTATGGCGGGGACTGAAGCTTTCTTT
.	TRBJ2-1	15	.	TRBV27	CASSLTAWALNEQFF	TGTGCCAGCAGTTTGACTGCTTGGGCCCTCAATGAGCAGTTCTTC
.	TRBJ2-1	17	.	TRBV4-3	CASSQEPPGTGTREQFF	TGCGCCAGCAGCCAAGAACCCCCCGGGACGGGCACGCGTGAGCAGTTCTTC
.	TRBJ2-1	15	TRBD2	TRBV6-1	CASSSASGNTDEQFF	TGTGCCAGCAGCTCAGCTAGCGGGAATACTGATGAGCAGTTCTTC
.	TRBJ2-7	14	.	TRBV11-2	CASSSRQTGYEQYF	TGTGCCAGCAGCTCCCGACAGACTGGCTACGAGCAGTACTTC
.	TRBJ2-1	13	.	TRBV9	CASSVDGSNEQFF	TGTGCCAGCAGCGTAGACGGGAGCAATGAGCAGTTCTTC
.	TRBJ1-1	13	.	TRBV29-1	CSVTQVLSAEAFF	TGCAGCGTTACACAGGTCTTGAGCGCTGAAGCTTTCTTT
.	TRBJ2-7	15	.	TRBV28	CASSSGSRSSYEQYF	TGTGCCAGCAGTTCGGGCAGCCGAAGCTCCTACGAGCAGTACTTC
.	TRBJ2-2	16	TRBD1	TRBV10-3	CAISDLQGLDTGELFF	TGTGCCATCAGTGACCTACAGGGGTTGGACACCGGGGAGCTGTTTTTT
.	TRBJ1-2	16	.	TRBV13	CASSLGGRRSNYGYTF	TGTGCCAGCAGCTTAGGGGGCAGGCGATCTAACTATGGCTACACCTTC
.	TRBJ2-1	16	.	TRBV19	CASSIFGGSSTNEQFF	TGTGCCAGTAGTATCTTCGGAGGATCCTCGACAAATGAGCAGTTCTTC
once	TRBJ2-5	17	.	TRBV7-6	CASSLVFWRGAGETQYF	.
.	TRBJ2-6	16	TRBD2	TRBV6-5	CASSYGGGSGANVLTF	TGTGCCAGCAGTTACGGGGGGGGTTCTGGGGCCAACGTCCTGACTTTC
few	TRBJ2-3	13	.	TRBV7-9	CASSAGHWDTQYF	TGTGCCAGCAGCGCGGGACATTGGGATACGCAGTATTTT
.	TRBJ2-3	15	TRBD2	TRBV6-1	CASSESGIQTDTQYF	TGTGCCAGCAGTGAAAGCGGGATTCAGACAGATACGCAGTATTTT
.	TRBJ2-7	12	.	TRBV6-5	CASRGSSYEQYF	TGTGCCAGCAGGGGGTCCTCCTACGAGCAGTACTTC
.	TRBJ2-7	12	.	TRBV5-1	CASSLLGYEQYF	TGCGCCAGCAGCTTGCTGGGTTACGAGCAGTACTTC
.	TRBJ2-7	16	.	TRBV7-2	CASSLVGRINSYEQYF	TGTGCCAGCAGCTTAGTGGGCAGGATTAACTCCTACGAGCAGTACTTC
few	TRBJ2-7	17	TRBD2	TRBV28	CASSFFLAGVGSYEQYF	TGTGCCAGCAGTTTTTTCCTAGCGGGAGTTGGGTCCTACGAGCAGTACTTC
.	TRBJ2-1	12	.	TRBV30	CAWSIRGYEQFF	TGTGCCTGGAGTATTCGGGGCTATGAGCAGTTCTTC
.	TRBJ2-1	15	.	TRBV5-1	CASSLGTARANEQFF	TGCGCCAGCAGCTTGGGTACAGCCCGGGCGAATGAGCAGTTCTTC
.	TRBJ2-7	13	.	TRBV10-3	CAISDDSLYEQYF	TGTGCCATCAGTGATGACAGCCTCTACGAGCAGTACTTC
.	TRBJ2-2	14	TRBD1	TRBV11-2	CASSQDRGLGELFF	TGTGCCAGCAGCCAAGACAGGGGGCTCGGGGAGCTGTTTTTT
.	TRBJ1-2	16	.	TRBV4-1	CASSPETPGVSYGYTF	TGCGCCAGCAGCCCCGAGACCCCGGGAGTTTCCTATGGCTACACCTTC
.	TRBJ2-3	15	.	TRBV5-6	CASSPAGIAGDTQYF	TGTGCCAGCAGCCCCGCAGGGATTGCGGGCGATACGCAGTATTTT
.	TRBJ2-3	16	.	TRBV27	CASSFLTQGYGDTQYF	TGTGCCAGCAGTTTCCTAACACAAGGATATGGCGATACGCAGTATTTT
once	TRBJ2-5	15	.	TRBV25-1	CASSGTRDTPQTQYF	TGTGCCAGCAGTGGAACCCGGGACACCCCCCAAACCCAGTACTTC
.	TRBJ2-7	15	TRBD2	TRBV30	CAWILFLAGFYEQYF	TGTGCCTGGATTCTTTTTCTAGCGGGTTTCTACGAGCAGTACTTC
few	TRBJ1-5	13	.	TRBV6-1	CAASQGGNQPQHF	TGTGCCGCCAGTCAGGGTGGCAATCAGCCCCAGCATTTT
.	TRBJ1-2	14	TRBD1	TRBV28	CASSPTGKRDGYTF	TGTGCCAGCAGTCCGACAGGGAAAAGAGATGGCTACACCTTC
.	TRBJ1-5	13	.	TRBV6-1	CASSAGTNQPQHF	TGTGCCAGCAGTGCAGGGACCAATCAGCCCCAGCATTTT
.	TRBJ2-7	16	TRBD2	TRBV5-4	CASSLPGTSGDYEQYF	TGTGCCAGCAGCTTGCCTGGGACTAGCGGGGACTACGAGCAGTACTTC
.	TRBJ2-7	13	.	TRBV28	CASSLGGFNEQYF	TGTGCCAGCAGTTTAGGGGGTTTCAACGAGCAGTACTTC
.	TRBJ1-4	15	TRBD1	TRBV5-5	CASSRRTGGDEKLFF	TGTGCCAGCAGCCGACGGACAGGGGGCGATGAAAAACTGTTTTTT
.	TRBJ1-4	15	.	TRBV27	CASSSWDGANEKLFF	TGTGCCAGCAGTTCTTGGGACGGGGCTAATGAAAAACTGTTTTTT
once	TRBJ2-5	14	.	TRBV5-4	CASSLAGAGETQYF	TGTGCCAGCAGCTTGGCAGGGGCTGGGGAGACCCAGTACTTC
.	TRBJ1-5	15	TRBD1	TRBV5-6	CASSLAVTGDQPQHF	TGTGCCAGCAGCTTGGCCGTGACAGGGGACCAGCCCCAGCATTTT
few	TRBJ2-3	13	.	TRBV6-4	CASSERSTDTQYF	TGTGCCAGCAGTGAGCGGAGCACAGATACGCAGTATTTT
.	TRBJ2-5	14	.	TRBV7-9	CASSSAGHQETQYF	TGTGCCAGCAGCTCGGCGGGACACCAAGAGACCCAGTACTTC
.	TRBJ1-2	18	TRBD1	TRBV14	CASSQGYRGGFADYGYTF	TGTGCCAGCAGCCAAGGCTACAGGGGAGGTTTCGCTGACTATGGCTACACCTTC
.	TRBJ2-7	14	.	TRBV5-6	CASSFSRASYEQYF	TGTGCCAGCAGCTTTTCAAGGGCCTCCTACGAGCAGTACTTC
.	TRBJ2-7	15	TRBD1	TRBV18	CASSPGTGPQYEQYF	TGTGCCAGCTCACCAGGGACAGGGCCCCAATACGAGCAGTACTTC
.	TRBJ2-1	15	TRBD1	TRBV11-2	CASSSRTGPSNEQFF	TGTGCCAGCAGCTCAAGGACAGGGCCCTCAAATGAGCAGTTCTTC
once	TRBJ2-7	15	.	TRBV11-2	CASSLDQYDYEEQYF	TGTGCCAGCAGCTTAGATCAGTATGACTATGAGGAGCAGTACTTC
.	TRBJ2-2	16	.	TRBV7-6	CASSYTTGPNTGELFF	TGTGCCAGCAGTTATACGACAGGCCCGAACACCGGGGAGCTGTTTTTT
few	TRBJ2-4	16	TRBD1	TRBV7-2	CASRLPVVQGDNIQYF	TGTGCCAGCAGACTACCGGTCGTGCAGGGGGACAACATTCAGTACTTC
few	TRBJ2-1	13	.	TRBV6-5	CASSYGYDNEQFF	TGTGCCAGCAGTTATGGCTACGACAATGAGCAGTTCTTC
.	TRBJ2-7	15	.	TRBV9	CASSVGIRFVDEQYF	TGTGCCAGCAGCGTAGGCATCAGGTTCGTAGACGAGCAGTACTTC
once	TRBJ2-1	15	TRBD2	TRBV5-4	CASSFSGRTSDEQFF	TGTGCCAGCAGCTTTAGCGGGAGAACTTCCGATGAGCAGTTCTTC
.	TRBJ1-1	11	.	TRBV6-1	CASMRGTEAFF	TGTGCCAGCATGAGGGGCACTGAAGCTTTCTTT